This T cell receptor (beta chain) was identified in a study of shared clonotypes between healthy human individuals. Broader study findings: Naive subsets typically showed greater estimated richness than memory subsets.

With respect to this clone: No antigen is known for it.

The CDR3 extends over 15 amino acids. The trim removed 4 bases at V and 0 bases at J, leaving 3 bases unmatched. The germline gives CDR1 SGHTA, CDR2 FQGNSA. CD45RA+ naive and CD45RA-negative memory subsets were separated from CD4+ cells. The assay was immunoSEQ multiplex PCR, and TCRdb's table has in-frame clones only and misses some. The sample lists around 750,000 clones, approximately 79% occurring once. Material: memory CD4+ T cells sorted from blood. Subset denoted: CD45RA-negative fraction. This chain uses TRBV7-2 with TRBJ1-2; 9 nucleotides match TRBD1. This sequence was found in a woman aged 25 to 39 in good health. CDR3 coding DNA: TGTGCCAGCAGCTCGGACAGGGGAGCTAACTATGGCTACACCTTC. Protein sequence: CASSSDRGANYGYTF.